Listed here is a single TCR beta chain. As yet, its antigen is unknown. These data are taken from a study of T cell repertoires in cytomegalovirus infection. Study as a whole: Shared public TCR beta signatures pointed to both CMV infection and a matching HLA type. Study results and limitations: It was HLA-C-restricted CMV-specific TCR beta clonotypes that dominated the response ex vivo. Cumulated frequencies of public TCR beta families served to identify carriers of CMV plus the relevant HLA.

Trimming shortened V by 1 base and J by 5 bases, and 17 bases separated the two germline ends. Germline-derived CDR1 and CDR2 are LNHNV and YYDKDF (reference sequence). There are 16 residues in the CDR3. Via MiXCR, TCRdb re-called the reads, giving one row per CDR3 protein. The top ten clones hold approximately 13% of a sample with about 530,000 distinct CDR3 sequences, approximately 26% of them seen once. This sequence was found in a human donor in good health (CMV status not recorded). Some clones in this sample may be carry-over from other donors' samples. What was sequenced was PBMCs. The rearrangement uses TRBV15 and TRBJ1-1; possibly TRBD1 for D (6 bases). CDR3 loop: CATSRGGFRGGTEAFF. CDR3 nucleotide sequence: TGTGCCACCAGCAGAGGGGGGTTCAGGGGTGGAACTGAAGCTTTCTTT.